This T cell receptor beta chain was sequenced during a study of cytotoxic CD8 clonotypes in ibrutinib-treated CLL. Background on the study: For this cohort, patients were about a dozen relapsed/refractory and approximately 15 treatment-naive, while under 18 were IGHV unmutated. Study-wide findings and caveats: T-cell clonality at baseline went above that of age-matched healthy donors and rose and fell with circulating CD8+ T-cell counts. Clonality rose at ibrutinib response and fell back toward baseline at progression. Public clonotypes (which were uncommon) either contracted or remained stable on treatment.

Regarding this clone: What it recognizes is unknown.

Profiling relied on immunoSEQ multiplex PCR, and the TCRdb table lists in-frame clones only, not all of them. The sample lists about 300,000 clones, roughly three quarters occurring once. The V end was cut by 1 base, the J end by 6 bases, with 13 bases between. The CDR3 runs to 14 residues. CDR1 is SNHLY and CDR2 is FYNNEI in the germline V gene. Sequencing used PBMCs, obtained at disease progression, from a patient treated with ibrutinib. The receptor was derived from a human donor with chronic lymphocytic leukemia. The rearrangement joins TRBV2 to TRBJ2-7; D is perhaps TRBD2 (5 bases). The CDR3 DNA reads TGTGCCAGCAGTGAAGGGTTTACACGGGGCGAGCAGTACTTC. Its protein is CASSEGFTRGEQYF.